The 30 T cell receptor beta chains in this list originate from one sample, sequenced in a study of shared clonotypes between healthy human individuals. Naive CD8 cells lacked CD45RO, underwent positive selection for CCR7 and left out terminally differentiated effector memory CD45RA+ cells. Profiling relied on immunoSEQ multiplex PCR, and the TCRdb table lists in-frame clones only, not all of them. The sample contains roughly 2.1 million clones, approximately 94% of which appear only once. Source material: naive CD8+ T cells from PBMCs. These TCRs come from a man aged 18 to 30 in good health. Some clones in this sample may be carry-over from other donors' samples.

The chain employs TRBV28 and TRBJ2-1; TRBD2 is a possible D gene (6 bases). CDR3 size: 14 residues. The V end lost 3 bases, the J end lost 3 bases, and 9 bases lay between the germline ends. CDR1 MDHEN and CDR2 SYDVKM come from the germline V gene. In DNA, the CDR3 is TGTGCCAGCAGTTTCGGGAGCCTCTACAATGAGCAGTTCTTC. The encoded protein is CASSFGSLYNEQFF.

V and J are TRBV28 and TRBJ2-7, with TRBD1 as a possible D gene (5 bases). The CDR3 sequence is 14 residues long. Trimming pared 2 bases from V and 2 bases from J, leaving 10 bases between. Germline V gene lookup returns CDR1 MDHEN and CDR2 SYDVKM. The CDR3 region has the DNA TGTGCCAGCAGTTTAGGCTACAGGACCTACGAGCAGTACTTC. This gives the protein CASSLGYRTYEQYF. Full variable domain (rest looked up from reference TRBV28 and TRBJ2-7): DVKVTQSSRYLVKRTGEKVFLECVQDMDHENMFWYRQDPGLGLRLIYFSYDVKMKEKGDIPEGYSVSREKKERFSLILESASTNQTSMYLCASSLGYRTYEQYFGPGTRLTVT.

This chain uses TRBV29-1 with TRBJ2-7; no reliable D call. Germline V gene data show CDR1 as SQVTM and CDR2 as ANQGSEA. The length of the CDR3 is 11 residues. Trimming stripped 7 bases from V and 3 bases from J, with 10 bases between. This CDR3 reads CSAERNYEQYF. CDR3 sequence (DNA): TGCAGCGCCGAGAGGAACTACGAGCAGTACTTC.

This chain uses TRBV19 with TRBJ2-5; D may be TRBD2 (6 bases). Trimming stripped 4 bases from V and 3 bases from J, with 9 bases between. Germline CDR1 reads LNHDA; CDR2 reads SQIVND (reference sequence). This CDR3 has 13 residues. The CDR3 DNA follows: TGTGCCAGTAGTAATCAGCGGGAAGAGACCCAGTACTTC. Translating it yields CASSNQREETQYF.

This chain uses TRBV27 with TRBJ1-2; D ambiguous. V shed 6 bases and J shed 4 bases, with 15 bases lying between them. Germline CDR1 and CDR2: MNHEY and SMNVEV (reference sequence). This CDR3 is built from 14 residues. The CDR3 loop reads CASSITGSSYGYTF. Written as DNA, the CDR3 is TGTGCCAGCAGCATAACGGGCTCGAGCTATGGCTACACCTTC.

This chain joins TRBV28 and TRBJ1-5; D is perhaps TRBD1 (5 bases). Germline-derived CDR1 and CDR2 are MDHEN and SYDVKM. The V end lost 8 bases, the J end lost 6 bases, and 26 bases lay between the germline ends. CDR3 length equals 17 residues. CDR3 bases: TGTGCCAGCCACTCAAGCCAGGGCGATGTATGGGGTCAGCCCCAGCATTTT. It translates to CASHSSQGDVWGQPQHF.

The chain couples TRBV19 to TRBJ1-5; TRBD1 might be the D (6 bases). This CDR3 contains 14 residues. Looked up from germline, CDR1 is LNHDA and CDR2 is SQIVND (reference sequence). V lost 7 bases to trimming and J lost 5 bases, with 15 bases between them. CDR3 bases: TGTGCCAGTACAGGGGAAAGTTACGATCAGCCCCAGCATTTT. Its protein is CASTGESYDQPQHF.

The rearrangement joins TRBV14 to TRBJ2-1; possibly TRBD2 for D (5 bases). This CDR3 region has 18 residues. The germline V and J ends were trimmed by 1 base and 0 bases, with 16 bases remaining between them. Per germline, CDR1 SGHDN and CDR2 FVKESK. Here the CDR3 reads CASSQVDIGGRSYNEQFF. For the CDR3, the DNA is TGTGCCAGCAGCCAAGTCGATATTGGCGGGCGCTCCTACAATGAGCAGTTCTTC.

J is TRBJ2-2 and V is TRBV19; 7 bases match TRBD1. The germline gives CDR1 LNHDA, CDR2 SQIVND (reference sequence). The CDR3 is 14 residues long. Trimming at V came to 2 bases and at J to 6 bases, leaving 3 bases not matched to a gene. In DNA, the CDR3 is TGTGCCAGTAGTATAACACAGGGGTCCGGGGAGCTGTTTTTT. This encodes CASSITQGSGELFF.

Comment on this clone: Different DNA sequences within this sample yield the same CDR3. CDR3 bases: TGTGCCAGCAGCTTAGTTAGCACAGATACGCAGTATTTT. Translating it yields CASSLVSTDTQYF. The V call is TRBV7-2, the J call TRBJ2-3, with D unclear. Looked up from germline, CDR1 is SGHTA and CDR2 is FQGNSA. Trimming shortened V by 1 base and J by 0 bases, and 2 bases separated the two germline ends. The CDR3 has 13 residues.

The chain joins TRBV30 to TRBJ2-7, with 7 bases lining up with TRBD2. V shed 8 bases and J 6 bases; nucleotides not matched to a gene: 16. In germline, CDR1 is GTSNPN, CDR2 SVGIG (reference sequence). There are 14 residues in the CDR3. CDR3 in amino acids: CAEMIAGHPLEQYF. CDR3 DNA: TGTGCCGAGATGATAGCGGGTCACCCCCTCGAGCAGTACTTC.

This clone has only one observation. The genes are TRBV10-3 and TRBJ2-3; 9 bases fit TRBD2. The CDR3 has 14 amino acids. Germline CDR1 and CDR2: ENHRY and SYGVKD. V was clipped by 6 bases and J by 2 bases; unmatched bases: 3. The CDR3 reads CAIREREATDTQYF. CDR3 nucleotides: TGTGCCATCAGGGAGCGGGAGGCCACAGATACGCAGTATTTT.

The V gene is TRBV6-6, the J gene TRBJ2-5; TRBD1 might be the D (6 bases). Per germline, CDR1 MNHNY and CDR2 SVGAGI (reference sequence). This CDR3 region has 16 residues. Trimming cost V 0 bases and J 4 bases, with 15 bases left between them. CDR3 residues: CASSYSGHPVGETQYF. The CDR3 DNA reads TGTGCCAGCAGTTACTCGGGACACCCGGTAGGAGAGACCCAGTACTTC.

The chain uses TRBV7-9 and TRBJ2-1, with 10 bases matching TRBD2. The length of the CDR3 is 16 residues. The germline V gene has CDR1 SEHNR and CDR2 FQNEAQ (reference sequence). The V and J ends lost 1 base and 7 bases, in that order; junction bases with no gene match: 7. CDR3: CASSLGLAGVWNEQFF. The CDR3 DNA follows: TGTGCCAGCAGCTTAGGTCTAGCGGGAGTTTGGAATGAGCAGTTCTTC. Filled out from reference TRBV7-9 and TRBJ2-1, the complete variable domain reads DTGVSQNPRHKITKRGQNVTFRCDPISEHNRLYWYRQTLGQGPEFLTYFQNEAQLEKSRLLSDRFSAERPKGSFSTLEIQRTEQGDSAMYLCASSLGLAGVWNEQFFGPGTRLTVL.

The chain recombines TRBV13 with TRBJ1-1, with TRBD1 matching over 11 bases. CDR3 length equals 18 residues. With 5 bases clipped from V and 4 bases from J, the junction kept 15 bases outside the gene matches. Germline V gene sequence: CDR1 PRHDT, CDR2 FYEKMQ (reference sequence). As DNA, the CDR3 is TGTGCCAGCAGCCAAGAGGGACAGGGGGGCTACAAGGGCACTGAAGCTTTCTTT. This gives the protein CASSQEGQGGYKGTEAFF.

The chain joins TRBV7-8 to TRBJ2-7, with 11 bases lining up with TRBD1. V lost 5 bases and J lost 4; bases outside the gene matches: 13. CDR1 SGHVS and CDR2 FQNEAQ come from the germline V gene. The CDR3 runs 17 residues. The CDR3 sequence: CASSPAMKDRGRYEQYF. In DNA form, the CDR3 reads TGTGCCAGCAGCCCTGCGATGAAGGACAGGGGGCGATACGAGCAGTACTTC.

CDR3 DNA: TGTGCCTCTAGCGGGGACTACAATGAGCAGTTCTTC. This codes for CASSGDYNEQFF. The J gene is TRBJ2-1, the V gene TRBV27; TRBD2 matches at 9 bases. This CDR3 has 12 amino acids. The trim removed 11 bases at V and 3 bases at J, leaving 2 bases unmatched. Per germline, CDR1 MNHEY and CDR2 SMNVEV (reference sequence).

This clone was detected only once. V and J are TRBV18 and TRBJ2-5; TRBD2 is a possible D gene (5 bases). Trimming shortened V by 8 bases and J by 2 bases, and 15 bases separated the two germline ends. The CDR3 has 14 residues. Germline V gene data show CDR1 as KGHSH and CDR2 as LQKENI. The CDR3: CASATTRTQETQYF. The CDR3 region has the DNA TGTGCCAGCGCCACAACTAGAACACAAGAGACCCAGTACTTC.

A few counts support this clone. The CDR3 sequence is CASSSPWDGYGYTF. CDR3 DNA sequence: TGTGCCAGCAGCTCCCCGTGGGACGGCTATGGCTACACCTTC. The chain uses TRBV11-2 and TRBJ1-2; D perhaps matches TRBD1 (5 bases). CDR1 and CDR2 from the germline V gene are SGHAT and FQNNGV. V shed 4 bases and J shed 4 bases, with 13 bases lying between them. The CDR3 is 14 amino acids.

To note about this clone: This sample includes further DNA sequences coding for the same CDR3. The genes are TRBV9 and TRBJ2-7; TRBD2 might be the D (6 bases). This CDR3 region has 15 residues. The germline CDR1 and CDR2 sequences are SGDLS and YYNGEE. Trimming removed 0 bases at V and 1 base at J, with 11 bases between. CDR3 sequence (DNA): TGTGCCAGCAGCGTAGGAGCGGGTTTGTCCTACGAGCAGTACTTC. Translating it yields CASSVGAGLSYEQYF.

The chain recombines TRBV6-1 with TRBJ2-7; 7 bases are shared with TRBD1. After removal of 0 bases from V and 2 bases from J, the junction contained 10 bases not matched to a gene. There are 17 residues in the CDR3. CDR1 and CDR2 from the germline V gene are MNHNS and SASEGT. CDR3 nucleotides: TGTGCCAGCAGTGAAGCCAGGATAGGGACAGTCACCTACGAGCAGTACTTC. This encodes CASSEARIGTVTYEQYF.

This chain links TRBV2 with TRBJ1-2; D is uncertain. Germline V lookup: CDR1 SNHLY, CDR2 FYNNEI. The CDR3 is 11 amino acids. The V end was cut by 8 bases, the J end by 3 bases, with 7 bases between. DNA for the CDR3: TGTGCCAGCGGAGCTGACTATGGCTACACCTTC. Its translation: CASGADYGYTF. Based on the CDR3 plus reference TRBV2 and TRBJ1-2, the full variable domain is EPEVTQTPSHQVTQMGQEVILRCVPISNHLYFYWYRQILGQKVEFLVSFYNNEISEKSEIFDDQFSVERPDGSNFTLKIRSTKLEDSAMYFCASGADYGYTFGSGTRLTVV.

The chain couples TRBV27 to TRBJ1-2; TRBD1 agrees at 10 bases. The V gene end was trimmed by 4 bases and the J gene end by 4 bases; junction bases not matched to a gene: 3. The CDR3 is 14 amino acids. Germline loops: CDR1 MNHEY, CDR2 SMNVEV (reference sequence). The CDR3 region is CASSSWTGGYGYTF. CDR3 nucleotides: TGTGCCAGCAGTTCCTGGACAGGGGGCTATGGCTACACCTTC.

The sample holds one count of this clone. The chain combines TRBV13 with TRBJ2-5, with D perhaps TRBD2 (6 bases). Per the germline V gene, CDR1 is PRHDT and CDR2 is FYEKMQ (reference sequence). This CDR3 has 14 residues. V was shortened by 4 bases and J by 4 bases, with 13 bases between the two germline ends. Here the CDR3 DNA reads TGTGCCAGCAGCTCCGGAGGGCCGGGAGAGACCCAGTACTTC. It translates to CASSSGGPGETQYF.

This chain links TRBV4-2 with TRBJ1-1, with 7 positions matching TRBD1. With 4 bases clipped from V and 0 bases from J, the junction kept 14 bases outside the gene matches. The V gene's germline CDR1 is LGHNA and CDR2 YNFKEQ. This CDR3 has 18 amino acids. CDR3 sequence reads: CASSLRRPDGTVNTEAFF. The CDR3 region has the DNA TGTGCCAGCAGCCTCCGCAGACCCGACGGGACAGTGAACACTGAAGCTTTCTTT.

The rearrangement links TRBV7-9 to TRBJ1-1, with no clear D. The germline V gene encodes CDR1 SEHNR and CDR2 FQNEAQ (reference sequence). This CDR3 spans 14 amino acids. Trimming removed 6 bases at V and 0 bases at J, with 11 bases between. The CDR3 DNA reads as TGTGCCAGCAGAGTCGGACTCCTGAACACTGAAGCTTTCTTT. Translated, it gives CASRVGLLNTEAFF.

The rearrangement links TRBV28 to TRBJ2-5; D is unclear. The length of the CDR3 is 17 residues. The V gene's germline CDR1 is MDHEN and CDR2 SYDVKM. V lost 3 bases and J lost 1, with 18 bases in between. CDR3 loop: CASSFVISTNLQETQYF. DNA of the CDR3: TGTGCCAGCAGTTTTGTAATATCAACGAACCTCCAAGAGACCCAGTACTTC. Drawing the rest from reference TRBV28 and TRBJ2-5, the complete variable domain is DVKVTQSSRYLVKRTGEKVFLECVQDMDHENMFWYRQDPGLGLRLIYFSYDVKMKEKGDIPEGYSVSREKKERFSLILESASTNQTSMYLCASSFVISTNLQETQYFGPGTRLLVL.

This chain connects TRBV5-8 to TRBJ2-7; D remains ambiguous. The V end was cut by 1 base, the J end by 0 bases, with 11 bases between. Germline assignment: CDR1 SGHTS and CDR2 YDEGEE. The CDR3 contains 15 residues. CDR3 residues: CASSLLGESSYEQYF. CDR3 bases: TGTGCCAGCAGCTTGTTGGGCGAGAGCTCCTACGAGCAGTACTTC.

The chain carries TRBV28 and TRBJ1-2, with D unclear. Germline V lookup: CDR1 MDHEN, CDR2 SYDVKM. This CDR3 has 12 amino acids. V lost 6 bases to trimming and J lost 6 bases, with 11 bases between them. CDR3 in amino acids: CASSPQRHGYTF. The CDR3 DNA reads TGTGCCAGCAGCCCCCAACGGCATGGCTACACCTTC.

The chain joins TRBV27 to TRBJ1-5, with D possibly TRBD1 on 6 matching bases. There are 15 residues in the CDR3. The V gene lost 6 bases and the J gene lost 0 bases, with 12 bases spanning the gap. The germline V gene has CDR1 MNHEY and CDR2 SMNVEV (reference sequence). The CDR3 reads CASRVTGFSNQPQHF. The DNA for the CDR3 is TGTGCCAGCAGGGTTACAGGGTTTAGCAATCAGCCCCAGCATTTT.